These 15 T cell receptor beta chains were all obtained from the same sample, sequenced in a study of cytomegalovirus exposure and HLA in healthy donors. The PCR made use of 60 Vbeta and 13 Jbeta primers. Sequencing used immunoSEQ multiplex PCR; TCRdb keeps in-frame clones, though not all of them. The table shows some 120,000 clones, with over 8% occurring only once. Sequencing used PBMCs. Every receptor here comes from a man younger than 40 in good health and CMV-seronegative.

In nucleotides, the CDR3 is TGTGCCAGCAAAGATATCGACAGGGCCAATGAAAAACTGTTTTTT. Translated, it gives CASKDIDRANEKLFF. The chain couples TRBV27 to TRBJ1-4; TRBD1 aligns across 7 bases. The CDR3 consists of 15 residues. With 7 bases clipped from V and 5 bases from J, the junction kept 10 bases outside the gene matches. Germline CDR1 and CDR2: MNHEY and SMNVEV (reference sequence).

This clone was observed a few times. DNA of the CDR3: TGTGCCAGCGCCAGGGACAGTCAGGCCCAGTACTTC. This translates into CASARDSQAQYF. The chain recombines TRBV7-9 with TRBJ2-5; 7 bases agree with TRBD1. V was clipped by 8 bases and J by 9 bases; unmatched bases: 9. From germline, CDR1 is SEHNR and CDR2 FQNEAQ (reference sequence). The CDR3 is made up of 12 amino acids.

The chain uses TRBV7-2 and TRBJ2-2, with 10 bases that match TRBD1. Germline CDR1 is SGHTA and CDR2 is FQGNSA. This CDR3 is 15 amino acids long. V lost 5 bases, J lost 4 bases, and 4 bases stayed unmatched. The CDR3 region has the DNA TGTGCCAGCAGCCCCCGGACAGGGGGCACCGGGGAGCTGTTTTTT. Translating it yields CASSPRTGGTGELFF.

CDR3: CASSPGTAAEKLFF. DNA for the CDR3: TGTGCCAGCAGTCCGGGGACAGCGGCGGAAAAACTGTTTTTT. This rearrangement joins TRBV6-5 to TRBJ1-4; 7 bases are shared with TRBD1. The CDR3 covers 14 residues. Trimming cost V 5 bases and J 8 bases; bases outside gene matches: 8. The germline CDR1 and CDR2 sequences are MNHEY and SVGAGI.

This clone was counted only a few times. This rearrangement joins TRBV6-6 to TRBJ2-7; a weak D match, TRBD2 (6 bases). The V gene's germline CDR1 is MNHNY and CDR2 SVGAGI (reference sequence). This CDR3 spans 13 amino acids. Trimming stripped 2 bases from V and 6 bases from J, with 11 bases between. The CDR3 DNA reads TGTGCCAGCAGTTACCTGCGGGGTGTCGAGCAGTACTTC. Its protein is CASSYLRGVEQYF.

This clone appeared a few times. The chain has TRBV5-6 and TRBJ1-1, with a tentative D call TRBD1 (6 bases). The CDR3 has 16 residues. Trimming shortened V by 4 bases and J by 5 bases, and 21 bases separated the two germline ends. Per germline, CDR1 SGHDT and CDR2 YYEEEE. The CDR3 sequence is CASSGGQGFGTTEAFF. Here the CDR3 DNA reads TGTGCCAGCAGCGGGGGCCAGGGGTTTGGAACTACTGAAGCTTTCTTT.

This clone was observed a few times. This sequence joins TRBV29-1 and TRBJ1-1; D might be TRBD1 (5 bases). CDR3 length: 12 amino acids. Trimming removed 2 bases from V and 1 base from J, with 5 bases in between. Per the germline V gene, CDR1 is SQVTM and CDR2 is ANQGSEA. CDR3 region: CSVEQGNTEAFF. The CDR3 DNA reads TGCAGCGTTGAACAGGGGAACACTGAAGCTTTCTTT.

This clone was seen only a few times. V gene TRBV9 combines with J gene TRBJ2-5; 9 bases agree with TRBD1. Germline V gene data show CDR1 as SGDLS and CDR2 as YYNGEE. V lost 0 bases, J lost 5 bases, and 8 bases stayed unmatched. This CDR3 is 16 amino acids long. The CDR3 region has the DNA TGTGCCAGCAGCGTAGTAGGACAGGGGAGTTTCGAGACCCAGTACTTC. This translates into CASSVVGQGSFETQYF.

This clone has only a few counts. The CDR3 nucleotides are TGTGCCAGCAGCTCAACCACCGGGAAAGGATCCGAAAAACTGTTTTTT. It encodes CASSSTTGKGSEKLFF. The chain carries TRBV13 and TRBJ1-4; no firm D call. In germline, CDR1 is PRHDT, CDR2 FYEKMQ (reference sequence). Trimming shortened V by 4 bases and J by 8 bases, and 20 bases separated the two germline ends. The CDR3 is 16 amino acids. Full variable domain (remainder filled in from reference TRBV13 and TRBJ1-4): AAGVIQSPRHLIKEKRETATLKCYPIPRHDTVYWYQQGPGQDPQFLISFYEKMQSDKGSIPDRFSAQQFSDYHSELNMSSLELGDSALYFCASSSTTGKGSEKLFFGSGTQLSVL.

The CDR3, as DNA: TGTGCCAGCTCGAAAGGTAGCGGGAGCCCCGGGGAGCTGTTTTTT. Protein: CASSKGSGSPGELFF. The chain carries TRBV19 and TRBJ2-2; TRBD2 matches 9 bases. This CDR3 has 15 amino acids. The germline V gene has CDR1 LNHDA and CDR2 SQIVND (reference sequence). V shed 9 bases, J shed 6 bases, and the junction held 11 bases outside the gene matches.

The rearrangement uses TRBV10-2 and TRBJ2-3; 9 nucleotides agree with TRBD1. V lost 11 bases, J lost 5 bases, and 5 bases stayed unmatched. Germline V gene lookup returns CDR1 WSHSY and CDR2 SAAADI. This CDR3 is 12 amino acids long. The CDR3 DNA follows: TGCGCCGGCGGACAGGGGCGAGATACGCAGTATTTT. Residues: CAGGQGRDTQYF.

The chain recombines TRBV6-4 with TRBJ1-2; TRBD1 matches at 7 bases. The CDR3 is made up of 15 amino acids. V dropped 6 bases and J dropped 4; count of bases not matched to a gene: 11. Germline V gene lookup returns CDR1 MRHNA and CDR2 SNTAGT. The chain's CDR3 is CASSPGGGGVYGYTF. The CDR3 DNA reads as TGTGCCAGCAGCCCCGGAGGGGGCGGCGTCTATGGCTACACCTTC.

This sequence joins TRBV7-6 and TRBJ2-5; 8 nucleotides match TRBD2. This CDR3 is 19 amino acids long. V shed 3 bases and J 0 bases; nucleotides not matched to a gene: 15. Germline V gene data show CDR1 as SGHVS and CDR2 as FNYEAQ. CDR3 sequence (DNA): TGTGCCAGCAGCTTTCTACCCTCGGGTAGCGGGGTACACCAAGAGACCCAGTACTTC. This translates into CASSFLPSGSGVHQETQYF.

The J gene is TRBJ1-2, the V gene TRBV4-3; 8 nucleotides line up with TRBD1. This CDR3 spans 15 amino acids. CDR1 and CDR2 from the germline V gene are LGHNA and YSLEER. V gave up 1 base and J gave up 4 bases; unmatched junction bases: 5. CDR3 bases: TGCGCCAGCAGCCAAGTAGGCAGGGGGCTCTATGGCTACACCTTC. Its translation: CASSQVGRGLYGYTF.

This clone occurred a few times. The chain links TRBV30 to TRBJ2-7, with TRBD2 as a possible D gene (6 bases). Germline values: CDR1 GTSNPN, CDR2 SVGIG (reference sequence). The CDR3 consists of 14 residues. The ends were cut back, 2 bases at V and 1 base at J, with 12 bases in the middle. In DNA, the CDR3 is TGTGCCTGGAGTCTCGGGGCGGGGTCCTACGAGCAGTACTTC. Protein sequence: CAWSLGAGSYEQYF.